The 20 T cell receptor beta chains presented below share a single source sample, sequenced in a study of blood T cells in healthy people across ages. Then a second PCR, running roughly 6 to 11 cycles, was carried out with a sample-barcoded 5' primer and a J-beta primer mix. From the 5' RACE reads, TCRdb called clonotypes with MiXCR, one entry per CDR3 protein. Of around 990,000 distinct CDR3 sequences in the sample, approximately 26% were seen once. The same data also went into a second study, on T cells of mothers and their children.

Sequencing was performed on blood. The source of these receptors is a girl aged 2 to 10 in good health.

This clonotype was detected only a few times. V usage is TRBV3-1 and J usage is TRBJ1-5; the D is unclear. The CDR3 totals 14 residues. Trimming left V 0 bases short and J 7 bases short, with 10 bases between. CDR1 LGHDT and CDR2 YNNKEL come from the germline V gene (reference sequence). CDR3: CASSQDRTEQPQHF. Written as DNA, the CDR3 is TGTGCCAGCAGCCAAGACAGGACGGAACAGCCCCAGCATTTT.

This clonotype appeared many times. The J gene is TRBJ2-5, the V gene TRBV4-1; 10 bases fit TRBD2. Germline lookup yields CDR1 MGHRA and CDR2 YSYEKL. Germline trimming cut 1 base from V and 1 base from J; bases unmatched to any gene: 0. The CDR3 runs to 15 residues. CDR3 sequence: CASSQGLAGQETQYF. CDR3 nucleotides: TGCGCCAGCAGCCAAGGACTAGCGGGCCAAGAGACCCAGTACTTC.

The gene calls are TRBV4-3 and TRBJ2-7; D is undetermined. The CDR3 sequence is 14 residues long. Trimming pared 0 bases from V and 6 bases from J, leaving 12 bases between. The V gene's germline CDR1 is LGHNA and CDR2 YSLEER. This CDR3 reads CASSQEFQIGEQYF. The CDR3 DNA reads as TGCGCCAGCAGCCAAGAGTTCCAGATCGGCGAGCAGTACTTC.

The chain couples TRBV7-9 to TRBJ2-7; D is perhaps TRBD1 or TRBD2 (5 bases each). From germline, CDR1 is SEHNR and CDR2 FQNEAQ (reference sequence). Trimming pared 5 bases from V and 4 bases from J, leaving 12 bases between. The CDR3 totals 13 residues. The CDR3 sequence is CASSARDLYEQYF. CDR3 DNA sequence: TGTGCCAGCAGCGCCCGGGACCTTTACGAGCAGTACTTC.

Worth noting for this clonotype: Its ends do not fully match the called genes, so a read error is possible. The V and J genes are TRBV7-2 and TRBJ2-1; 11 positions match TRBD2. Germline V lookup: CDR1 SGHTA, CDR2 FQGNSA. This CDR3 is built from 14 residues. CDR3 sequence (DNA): TGTGCCAGCAGCTTAGGGCGACTAGCGGGATGGGAGGTCTTC. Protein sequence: CASSLGRLAGWEVF.

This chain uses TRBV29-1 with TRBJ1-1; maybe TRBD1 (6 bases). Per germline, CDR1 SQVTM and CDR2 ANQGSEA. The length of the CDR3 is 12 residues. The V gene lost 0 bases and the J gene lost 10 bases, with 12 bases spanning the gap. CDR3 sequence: CSVEEGTSGAFF. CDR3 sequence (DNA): TGCAGCGTTGAAGAGGGGACATCAGGAGCTTTCTTT.

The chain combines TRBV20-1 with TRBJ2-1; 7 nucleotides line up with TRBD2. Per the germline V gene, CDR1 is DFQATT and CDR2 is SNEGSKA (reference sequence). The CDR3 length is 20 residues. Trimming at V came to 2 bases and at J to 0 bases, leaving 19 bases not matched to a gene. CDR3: CSARRDLSGYDFNSYNEQFF. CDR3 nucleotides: TGCAGTGCTAGAAGGGACCTTAGCGGGTACGACTTCAACTCCTACAATGAGCAGTTCTTC.

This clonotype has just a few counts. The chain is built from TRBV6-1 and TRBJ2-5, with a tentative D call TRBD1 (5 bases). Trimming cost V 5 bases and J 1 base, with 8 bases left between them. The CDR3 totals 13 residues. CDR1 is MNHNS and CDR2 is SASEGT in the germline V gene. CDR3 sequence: CASSWGPQETQYF. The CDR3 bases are TGTGCCAGCAGTTGGGGCCCCCAAGAGACCCAGTACTTC.

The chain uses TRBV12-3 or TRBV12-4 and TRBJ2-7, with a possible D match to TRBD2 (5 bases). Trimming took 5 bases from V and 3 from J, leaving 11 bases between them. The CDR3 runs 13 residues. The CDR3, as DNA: TGTGCCAGCAGTCCCAACGGGATCTACGAGCAGTACTTC. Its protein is CASSPNGIYEQYF.

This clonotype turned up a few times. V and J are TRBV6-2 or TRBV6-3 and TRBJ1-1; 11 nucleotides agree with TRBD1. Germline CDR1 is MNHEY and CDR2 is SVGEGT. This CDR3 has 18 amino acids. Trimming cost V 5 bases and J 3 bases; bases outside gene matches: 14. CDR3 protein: CASSIWPPGQGGYTEAFF. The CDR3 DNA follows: TGTGCCAGCAGTATATGGCCCCCGGGACAGGGGGGGTACACTGAAGCTTTCTTT.

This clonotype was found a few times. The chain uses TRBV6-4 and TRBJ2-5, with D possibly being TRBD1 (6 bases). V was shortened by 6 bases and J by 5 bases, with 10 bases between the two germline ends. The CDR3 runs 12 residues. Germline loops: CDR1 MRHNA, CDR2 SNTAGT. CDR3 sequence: CASRNRAETQYF. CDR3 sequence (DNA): TGTGCCAGCAGGAACAGGGCTGAGACCCAGTACTTC.

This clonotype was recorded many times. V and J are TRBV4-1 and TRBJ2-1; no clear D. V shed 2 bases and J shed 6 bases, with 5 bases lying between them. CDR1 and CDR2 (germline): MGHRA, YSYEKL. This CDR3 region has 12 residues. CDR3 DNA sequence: TGCGCCAGCAGCCAATTAGGCAATGAGCAGTTCTTC. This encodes CASSQLGNEQFF.

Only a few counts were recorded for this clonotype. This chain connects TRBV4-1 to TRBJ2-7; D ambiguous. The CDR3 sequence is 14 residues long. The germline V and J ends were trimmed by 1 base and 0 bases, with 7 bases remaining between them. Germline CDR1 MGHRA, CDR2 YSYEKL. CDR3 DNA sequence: TGCGCCAGCAGCCAAGGGGCAATCTCCTACGAGCAGTACTTC. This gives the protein CASSQGAISYEQYF.

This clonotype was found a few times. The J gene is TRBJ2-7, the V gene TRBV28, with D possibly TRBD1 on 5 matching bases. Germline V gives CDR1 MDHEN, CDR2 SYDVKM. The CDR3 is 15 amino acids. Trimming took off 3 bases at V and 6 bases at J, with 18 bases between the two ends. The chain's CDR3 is CASSLVRWGRAEQYF. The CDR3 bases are TGTGCCAGCAGTTTGGTCCGTTGGGGCAGGGCCGAGCAGTACTTC. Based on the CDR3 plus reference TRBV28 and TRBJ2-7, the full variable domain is DVKVTQSSRYLVKRTGEKVFLECVQDMDHENMFWYRQDPGLGLRLIYFSYDVKMKEKGDIPEGYSVSREKKERFSLILESASTNQTSMYLCASSLVRWGRAEQYFGPGTRLTVT.

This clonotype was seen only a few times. CDR3 region: CASSQGAGGIGDYEQYF. Written as DNA, the CDR3 is TGCGCCAGCAGCCAAGGGGCCGGCGGGATCGGGGACTACGAGCAGTACTTC. J is TRBJ2-7 and V is TRBV4-3; perhaps TRBD2 as D (6 bases). The CDR3 is made up of 17 amino acids. Germline assignment: CDR1 LGHNA and CDR2 YSLEER. V was clipped by 1 base and J by 3 bases, with 19 bases between them.

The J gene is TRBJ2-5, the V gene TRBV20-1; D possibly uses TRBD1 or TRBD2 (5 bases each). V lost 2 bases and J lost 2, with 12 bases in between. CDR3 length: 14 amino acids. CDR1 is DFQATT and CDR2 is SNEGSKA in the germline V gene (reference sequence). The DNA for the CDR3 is TGCAGTGCTAGAAGGGACCAGGGACAAGAGACCCAGTACTTC. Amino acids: CSARRDQGQETQYF.

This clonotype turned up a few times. The CDR3 loop reads CSATLDTQYF. Here the CDR3 DNA reads TGCAGTGCAACATTAGATACGCAGTATTTT. The rearrangement joins TRBV20-1 to TRBJ2-3; D gene uncertain. The length of the CDR3 is 10 residues. Germline V CDR1 and CDR2: DFQATT, SNEGSKA (reference sequence). V lost 6 bases, J lost 5 bases, and 6 bases lay in between.

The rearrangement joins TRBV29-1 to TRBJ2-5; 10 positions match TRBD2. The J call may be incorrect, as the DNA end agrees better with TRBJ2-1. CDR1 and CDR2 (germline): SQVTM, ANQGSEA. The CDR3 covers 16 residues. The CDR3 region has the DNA TGCAGCGCGGAGCGGGAGGGATGGCCATATTCCGGTGAGCAGTTCTTC. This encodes CSAEREGWPYSGEQFF.

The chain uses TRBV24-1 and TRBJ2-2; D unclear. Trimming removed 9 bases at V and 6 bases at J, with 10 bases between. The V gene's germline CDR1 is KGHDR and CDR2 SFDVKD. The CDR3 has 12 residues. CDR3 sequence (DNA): TGTGCCACCTCAGAAGGAGCCGGGGAGCTGTTTTTT. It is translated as CATSEGAGELFF.

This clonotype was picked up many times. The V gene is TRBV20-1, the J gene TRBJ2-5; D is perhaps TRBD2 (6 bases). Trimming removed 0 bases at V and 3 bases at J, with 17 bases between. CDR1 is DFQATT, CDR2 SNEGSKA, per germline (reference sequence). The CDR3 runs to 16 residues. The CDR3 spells CSARDLGDSAEETQYF. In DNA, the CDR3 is TGCAGTGCTAGAGATCTTGGGGACTCCGCCGAAGAGACCCAGTACTTC.